This T cell receptor (beta chain) appears in the sequencing data of a study of a mutant IDH1 vaccine in newly diagnosed glioma (dated by TCRdb to the early 2020s). Background for the entire study: Across visits V03 through V10, patients got a total of eight vaccinations, given in weeks 1, 3, 5, 7, 11, 15, 19 and 23. Vaccination began 4-6 weeks after radiotherapy alone, or alongside temozolomide cycles in the chemotherapy-containing groups. Of the 32 patients who were treated, approximately 62% were male and roughly 38% were female, and the mean age was roughly 40 years. Before enrollment, patients had received standard therapy of radiotherapy alone, temozolomide alone, or radiochemotherapy with temozolomide; most received the combination. Peripheral blood samples were drawn at six visits, namely V03 (baseline), V05, V07, V10, V12 and V13. For exploratory analyses, approximately 23 treated patients had longitudinal TCRB deep sequencing done wherever samples were available.

The CDR3 sequence holds 15 residues, the cysteine and phenylalanine included. The DNA shown is the 45-base CDR3, in frame from base 1. The V end gives up 4 bases and the J end 4 bases, leaving 12 bases in the junction not matched to a gene. CDR1 and CDR2, per the germline V gene (reference sequence), are GTSNPN and SVGIG. The library was produced with the immunoSEQ multiplex PCR assay. Following the manufacturer's protocol, the hsTCRB Kit was used to amplify rearranged TCR beta chain sequences. TCRB libraries were sequenced on an Illumina MiSeq. Per the authors' processing: Demultiplexing, trimming and gene mapping were performed with the kit vendor's proprietary platform. The table was pulled from immuneACCESS by TCRdb, which kept in-frame rearrangements only. Such tables lose some clones; where checked, under half of the loss comes from unresolved V genes, and the rest has no known cause. That table is the source of V, J and clone size, and D and trimming were worked out from the DNA. Present in this sample are tens of thousands of clones, approximately 85% of which were seen just once. 0.6% to 0.95% of the sample lies in the top ten.

With respect to this clone: It has no known antigen specificity. Base qualities are not provided; no much larger clone lies one nucleotide away.

The research as a whole found: According to the authors, sample limitations meant that analyses of patient blood samples could not be reproduced. Pseudoprogression appeared unrelated to alterations in the top peripheral T cell clonotypes detected by TCRB sequencing. Immune responses induced by the vaccine were seen in 90% to 95% of patients across multiple MHC alleles. Availability determined which PBMC samples were chosen for TCRB deep sequencing.

According to the study, the label for this sample's time point signals: week 23, last vaccination. Each vaccine dose, consisting of 300 ug of a 20-mer mutant IDH1 peptide in Montanide, was administered subcutaneously with topical imiquimod. Donors had newly diagnosed WHO grade 3 or 4 IDH1-mutant astrocytomas with loss of nuclear ATRX. The samples were drawn from NOA16, a multicentre, single-arm, open-label phase I trial in Germany that tested a mutant IDH1 peptide vaccine in humans for the first time. The DNeasy Blood and Tissue Kit was used to extract genomic DNA from EDTA blood for TCRB sequencing.

Sequenced material: PBMCs, taken from a glioma patient whose treatment included an IDH1 peptide vaccine. Here the chain combines TRBV30 and TRBJ2-7; 8 bases in the middle match TRBD2. This clonotype originated in a woman aged 50 to 60 with glioma. CDR3 loop: CAWTEGRGALYEQYF. The DNA sequence is TGTGCCTGGACCGAGGGGCGGGGGGCTTTGTACGAGCAGTACTTC.